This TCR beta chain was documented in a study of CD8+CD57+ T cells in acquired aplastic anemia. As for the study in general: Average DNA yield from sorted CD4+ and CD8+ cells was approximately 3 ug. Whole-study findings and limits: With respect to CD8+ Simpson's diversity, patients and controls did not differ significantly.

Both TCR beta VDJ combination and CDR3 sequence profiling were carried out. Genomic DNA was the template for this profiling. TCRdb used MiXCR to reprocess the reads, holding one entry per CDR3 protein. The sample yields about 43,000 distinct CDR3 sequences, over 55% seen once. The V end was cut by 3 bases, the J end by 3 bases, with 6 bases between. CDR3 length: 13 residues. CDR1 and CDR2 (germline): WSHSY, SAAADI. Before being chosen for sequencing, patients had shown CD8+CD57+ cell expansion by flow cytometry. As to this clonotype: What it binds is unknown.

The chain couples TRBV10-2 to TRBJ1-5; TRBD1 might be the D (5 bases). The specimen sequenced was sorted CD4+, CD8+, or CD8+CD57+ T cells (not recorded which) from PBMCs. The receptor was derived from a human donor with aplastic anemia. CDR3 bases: TGCGCCAGCAGTGAACAGGTCAATCAGCCCCAGCATTTT. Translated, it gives CASSEQVNQPQHF.